This entry concerns a single T cell receptor beta chain. This CDR3 spans 14 amino acids. V dropped 6 bases and J dropped 2; count of bases not matched to a gene: 6. CDR1 and CDR2 from the germline V gene are MNHEY and SVGAGI. The sample comes from a study of blood T cell repertoires in COVID-19. Study background: Spain, Italy and the United States supplied samples that represented acute and convalescent COVID-19. T cells, B-cell-depleted T cells, or PBMCs supplied cDNA or gDNA.

Original data processing: Nucleated cell number was recorded as an estimate derived from reference gene primer amplification. Data came from immunoSEQ multiplex PCR; TCRdb stores just in-frame clones and leaves some out. For V, J and clone size, that table is used; D and trimming come from the DNA. The table shows around 59,000 clones, with around 86% occurring only once. The sequence derives from a woman older than 75 with active or convalescent COVID-19. The chain links TRBV6-5 to TRBJ2-7, with 8 nucleotides matching TRBD1. Sequencing was carried out using peripheral blood. The CDR3 DNA reads TGTGCCAGCAGCTTGGACAGGGTGGCCTACGAGCAGTACTTC. Encoded protein: CASSLDRVAYEQYF.